This is a list of T cell receptor beta chains from one sample in a study of cytomegalovirus exposure and HLA in healthy donors. Profiled with immunoSEQ multiplex PCR; TCRdb holds only in-frame clones, not every one. The sample comprises about 92,000 clones, more than 65% of which are singletons, and about 1.2% rests with the top ten. Sequenced input: PBMCs. The receptor source for this set is a girl aged 2-10 years in good health and CMV-seropositive. Each CDR3 is given with its conserved first and last residue. Fields, in order: V gene, J gene, clone size, D gene, CDR3 DNA, CDR3 protein. D genes are given only for firm matches. Size is stated for part of the rows, as once, few or many counts, or as a class when the clone is expanded.

TRBV5-1	TRBJ2-1	.	TRBD2	TGCGCCAGCAGTACAGGACTAGCGGGACCTTACAATGAGCAGTTCTTC	CASSTGLAGPYNEQFF
TRBV15	TRBJ1-5	.	.	TGTGCCACCAGCAGAGACAGAAATCAGCCCCAGCATTTT	CATSRDRNQPQHF
TRBV19	TRBJ1-1	.	.	TGTGCCAGTAGTGGGCCCGGCGGGGGGCGCTCGAACACTGAAGCTTTCTTT	CASSGPGGGRSNTEAFF
TRBV10-3	TRBJ2-1	once	TRBD2	TGTGCCATCAGTGACCCCGAAACTAGCGGGAGACCATACAATGAGCAGTTCTTC	CAISDPETSGRPYNEQFF
TRBV10-1	TRBJ2-3	.	TRBD2	TGCGCCAGCAGCTCGGGACTAGCGGGAGGCTATACAGATACGCAGTATTTT	CASSSGLAGGYTDTQYF
TRBV28	TRBJ1-2	.	.	TGTGCCAGCAGTTTGGAAGTGCAGGGGCGAGGGTATGGCTACACCTTC	CASSLEVQGRGYGYTF
TRBV6-5	TRBJ1-2	.	.	TGTGCCAGCAAGTGGGCGCGGGATAACTATGGCTACACCTTC	CASKWARDNYGYTF
TRBV30	TRBJ2-5	.	.	TGTGCCTGGAGTGACCGACTAGTTCTGGAGACCCAGTACTTC	CAWSDRLVLETQYF
TRBV6-5	TRBJ2-2	.	.	TGTGCCAGCAATAAGAACACCGGGGAGCTGTTTTTT	CASNKNTGELFF
TRBV9	TRBJ1-2	few	TRBD1	TGTGCCAGCAGCGTAGGGTTATCGACAGGGGGCTATGGCTACACCTTC	CASSVGLSTGGYGYTF
TRBV13	TRBJ2-7	.	.	TGTGCCAGCAGCTCCGCGGTCCACGAGCAGTACTTC	CASSSAVHEQYF
TRBV7-3	TRBJ2-1	few	TRBD2	TGTGCCAGCGCGTACGCGGGAGTAATGAATGAGCAGTTCTTC	CASAYAGVMNEQFF
TRBV11-2	TRBJ2-1	.	TRBD2	TGTGCCAGCAGCTTAGTCCCGGGACTAGCGGGGTACAATGAGCAGTTCTTC	CASSLVPGLAGYNEQFF
TRBV15	TRBJ2-1	.	.	TGTGCCACCAGCAGGAACCGGGAGAGGGTCTACAATGAGCAGTTCTTC	CATSRNRERVYNEQFF
TRBV4-1	TRBJ1-2	once	TRBD1	TGCGCCAGCAGCCAAGCGCGGACAGGTACCATTCATCGGGGCTACACCTTC	CASSQARTGTIHRGYTF
TRBV4-1	TRBJ2-2	.	TRBD1	TGCGCCAGCTCGGTGAGACAGGGGGCCGGGGAGCTGTTTTTT	CASSVRQGAGELFF
TRBV4-1	TRBJ2-7	.	.	TGCGCCAGCAGCCAGGAACCAGGGAAATCCTACTACGAGCAGTACTTC	CASSQEPGKSYYEQYF
TRBV9	TRBJ2-1	.	TRBD2	TGTGCCAGCAGCGTAGATCCTAGCGGGGATTACAATGAGCAGTTCTTC	CASSVDPSGDYNEQFF
TRBV13	TRBJ2-1	.	.	TGTGCCAGCAGCTCCCCTTACAGTAGCTCCTACAATGAGCAGTTCTTC	CASSSPYSSSYNEQFF
TRBV9	TRBJ1-4	.	TRBD1	TGTGCCAGCAGCGTCAGGGGGCCAGGTGAAAAACTGTTTTTT	CASSVRGPGEKLFF
TRBV7-2	TRBJ1-2	.	.	TGTGCCAGCAGTCCCCAAAGACAGAAATATGGCTACACCTTC	CASSPQRQKYGYTF
TRBV5-4	TRBJ1-2	.	.	TGTGCCAGCAGACCAATGGCCGGGTCCTATGGCTACACCTTC	CASRPMAGSYGYTF
TRBV9	TRBJ2-1	.	.	TGTGCCAGCAGCGTAGTGGGGGGTACAGGCAATGAGCAGTTCTTC	CASSVVGGTGNEQFF
TRBV9	TRBJ2-1	.	TRBD2	TGTGCCAGCAGCGTAGCCGTAGGACTAGCGGGAGGGTTGAGCAATGAGCAGTTCTTC	CASSVAVGLAGGLSNEQFF
TRBV25-1	TRBJ2-6	.	.	TGTGCCAGCAGTGATGGAGGGGGCGCCCCCCCTGGGGCCAACGTCCTGACTTTC	CASSDGGGAPPGANVLTF
TRBV7-7	TRBJ2-1	once	TRBD2	TGTGCCAGCAGCAACGGGGGGGCGGGAGGATTCGATGAGCAGTTCTTC	CASSNGGAGGFDEQFF
TRBV4-2	TRBJ1-5	.	.	TGTGCCAGCAGCTCTGAAGGGGTAGGCAATCAGCCCCAGCATTTT	CASSSEGVGNQPQHF
TRBV30	TRBJ2-3	.	TRBD1	TGTGCCTGGAGGAAGACAGGGATGGAACCAGATACGCAGTATTTT	CAWRKTGMEPDTQYF
TRBV7-9	TRBJ2-7	.	TRBD1	TGTGCCAGCAGCTTAGTTACGACAGGGGCGCCCTACGAGCAGTACTTC	CASSLVTTGAPYEQYF
TRBV5-5	TRBJ2-7	.	.	TGTGCCAGCAGCAAGGACTTAACAGGGTATCCCTACGAGCAGTACTTC	CASSKDLTGYPYEQYF
TRBV7-8	TRBJ2-5	.	.	TGTGCCAGCAGCACTCACGACTTAGGAGAGACCCAGTACTTC	CASSTHDLGETQYF
TRBV11-2	TRBJ1-4	.	TRBD1	TGTGCCAGCAGCTTGAGCGACAGGGGAACTCATGAAAAACTGTTTTTT	CASSLSDRGTHEKLFF
TRBV29-1	TRBJ1-2	.	.	TGCAGCGTTGATTTGGGCAGGTACTATGGCTACACCTTC	CSVDLGRYYGYTF
TRBV5-4	TRBJ1-2	.	TRBD1	TGTGCCAGCAGCTTACAGGGGGCGAGCTACACCTTC	CASSLQGASYTF
TRBV29-1	TRBJ2-7	once	.	TGCAGCGCCGGTCCCGGGGAACCGAACTACGAGCAGTACTTC	CSAGPGEPNYEQYF
TRBV28	TRBJ2-7	.	.	TGTGCCAGCAGTTTCTCGGCGGGAACTTCCTACGAGCAGTACTTC	CASSFSAGTSYEQYF
TRBV6-4	TRBJ2-3	.	.	TGTGCCAGCAGTGAGCGGGACACAGATACGCAGTATTTT	CASSERDTDTQYF
TRBV7-2	TRBJ2-3	.	.	TGTGCCAGTCATCCCACAGATACGCAGTATTTT	CASHPTDTQYF
TRBV7-2	TRBJ2-1	.	TRBD2	TGTGCCAGCGGGTCCCGGGCGGGAGGCTCCTACAATGAGCAGTTCTTC	CASGSRAGGSYNEQFF
TRBV6-5	TRBJ1-1	.	TRBD1	TGTGCCAGCAGTTACGACAGGGTGGACACTGAAGCTTTCTTT	CASSYDRVDTEAFF
TRBV9	TRBJ2-3	.	.	TGTGCCAGCAGTGGGCACACAGATACGCAGTATTTT	CASSGHTDTQYF
TRBV5-1	TRBJ1-1	.	TRBD1	TGCGCCAGCGACTTAGGGACAGGGTCGAGGACTGAAGCTTTCTTT	CASDLGTGSRTEAFF
TRBV6-6	TRBJ1-5	.	TRBD1	TGTGCCAGTACGACAGGGGCTAGCAATCAGCCCCAGCATTTT	CASTTGASNQPQHF
TRBV29-1	TRBJ2-1	once	TRBD2	TGCAGCGTGGAGGAGGGAGGGCCGTATGAGCAGTTCTTC	CSVEEGGPYEQFF